The TCR beta chain described here comes from a study of blood T cells in healthy people across ages. Study conclusions and caveats: Older age went with lower TCR beta diversity per million T cells, in a roughly linear way.

V lost 6 bases to trimming and J lost 2 bases; unmatched junction nucleotides: 9. The CDR3 is made up of 15 amino acids. Primers used in a second PCR of roughly 6 to 11 cycles were a sample-barcoded 5' primer and a J-beta primer mix. TCRdb re-called the 5' RACE reads through MiXCR, storing one row per CDR3 protein. The data show about 670,000 distinct CDR3 sequences, 40% to 45% seen once. Remarks on this clonotype: Its specificity is unknown.

The sequenced sample was blood. This sequence joins TRBV12-3 or TRBV12-4 and TRBJ2-7, with 8 bases that match TRBD1. The source is a man older than 75 in good health. The CDR3 DNA follows: TGTGCCAGCAGCTACTGGACAGGGACAACCTACGAGCAGTACTTC. Encoded protein: CASSYWTGTTYEQYF.